The 21 T cell receptor beta chains in this list originate from one sample, sequenced in a study of early T cells in non-severe SARS-CoV-2 infection. One entry per CDR3 protein, called by TCRdb with MiXCR from the 5' RACE reads. The repertoire includes some 38,000 distinct CDR3 sequences, over 4.5% of them detected once, and roughly 27% sits in the top ten. Source material: whole blood. These receptors were obtained from an adult who was a healthcare worker with PCR-confirmed SARS-CoV-2 infection or an uninfected control (not recorded which).

The table lists this clonotype with many counts. The rearrangement joins TRBV3-1 to TRBJ2-1; 10 bases agree with TRBD1. The CDR3 is 15 residues long. The ends lost 1 base at V and 6 bases at J; junction bases unmatched: 3. Germline values: CDR1 LGHDT, CDR2 YNNKEL (reference sequence). CDR3 in amino acids: CASSQGGQGPNEQFF. CDR3 nucleotides: TGTGCCAGCAGCCAAGGGGGACAGGGGCCCAATGAGCAGTTCTTC.

Many counts were recorded for this clonotype. This rearrangement joins TRBV5-1 to TRBJ1-1; D remains ambiguous. V lost 5 bases and J 6 bases, leaving 23 bases between the germline ends. Germline V gene sequence: CDR1 SGHRS, CDR2 YFSETQ. The CDR3 extends over 16 amino acids. In DNA form, the CDR3 reads TGCGCCAGCAGTCCGGAGTTGAGGGCCTCAGGAGCTGAAGCTTTCTTT. This sequence encodes CASSPELRASGAEAFF.

This clonotype was observed many times. CDR3 region: CAATGGYSYNEQFF. The CDR3 region has the DNA TGTGCCGCGACGGGGGGGTACTCCTACAATGAGCAGTTCTTC. The rearrangement links TRBV6-6 to TRBJ2-1; 8 positions match TRBD2. The CDR3 consists of 14 residues. With 11 bases clipped from V and 0 bases from J, the junction kept 6 bases outside the gene matches. From germline, CDR1 is MNHNY and CDR2 SVGAGI (reference sequence).

V gene TRBV28 combines with J gene TRBJ2-6; D gene ambiguous. Between the trimmed V and J ends, which lost 2 bases and 0 bases, there was a span of 5 bases. From germline, CDR1 is MDHEN and CDR2 SYDVKM. This CDR3 is 15 amino acids long. The CDR3 DNA sequence: TGTGCCAGCAGTTTAGTCCTCTCTGGGGCCAACGTCCTGACTTTC. This gives the protein CASSLVLSGANVLTF.

The CDR3 bases are TGCAGTGCTAAAGAAGGGAACACTGAAGCTTTCTTT. It codes for CSAKEGNTEAFF. The gene calls are TRBV20-1 and TRBJ1-1, with unresolved D. Per the germline V gene, CDR1 is DFQATT and CDR2 is SNEGSKA (reference sequence). The CDR3 extends over 12 amino acids. The V and J ends lost 4 bases and 1 base respectively, with 7 bases between them.

This clonotype was seen many times. The chain links TRBV20-1 to TRBJ2-3; no firm D call. The CDR3 is 13 residues long. Germline V gives CDR1 DFQATT, CDR2 SNEGSKA (reference sequence). V lost 5 bases and J lost 2, with 11 bases in between. This CDR3 is CSAEAISTDTQYF. The DNA of the CDR3 is TGCAGTGCTGAAGCTATCTCCACAGATACGCAGTATTTT.

The V and J genes are TRBV7-3 and TRBJ2-2; tentative D call: TRBD1 (6 bases). V lost 5 bases and J lost 0, with 13 bases in between. The germline gives CDR1 SGHTA, CDR2 FQGTGA. The CDR3 length is 16 residues. Here the CDR3 DNA reads TGTGCCAGCAGCCCAAGTGGGGGCTCGAACACCGGGGAGCTGTTTTTT. It encodes CASSPSGGSNTGELFF.

The sample holds many counts of this clonotype. This chain joins TRBV7-2 and TRBJ1-6; D remains unclear. This CDR3 has 15 amino acids. Germline V gene data show CDR1 as SGHTA and CDR2 as FQGNSA. Trimming removed 2 bases at V and 5 bases at J, with 10 bases between. The CDR3 sequence is CASSLMVGNNSPLHF. The CDR3 DNA follows: TGTGCCAGCAGCTTAATGGTAGGAAATAATTCACCCCTCCACTTT.

Many counts were recorded for this clonotype. V is TRBV5-8 and J is TRBJ2-5, with D possibly TRBD1 on 5 matching bases. Germline CDR1 reads SGHTS; CDR2 reads YDEGEE. V shed 4 bases and J shed 4 bases, with 17 bases lying between them. The CDR3 is 15 residues long. The CDR3 reads CASSLDGLRGETQYF. In DNA, the CDR3 is TGTGCCAGCAGCCTGGACGGGCTTAGGGGAGAGACCCAGTACTTC.

This clonotype was found many times. The chain joins TRBV6-6 to TRBJ2-3, with 9 bases matching TRBD2. This CDR3 contains 16 residues. Per the germline V gene, CDR1 is MNHNY and CDR2 is SVGAGI (reference sequence). J lost 4 bases, V lost 2 bases, and 7 bases had no gene match. CDR3 in DNA: TGTGCCAGCAGTTACGGGCGAGCGGGAGGTTCAGATACGCAGTATTTT. Translating gives CASSYGRAGGSDTQYF.

This clonotype has a count of ten or more. The genes are TRBV15 and TRBJ2-1; 9 bases match TRBD2. The ends lost 5 bases at V and 7 bases at J; junction bases unmatched: 6. The CDR3 covers 14 residues. Germline V gene lookup returns CDR1 LNHNV and CDR2 YYDKDF (reference sequence). The CDR3 is CATSGSGSLNEQFF. The CDR3 bases are TGTGCCACCAGCGGTAGCGGGAGCCTTAATGAGCAGTTCTTC.

This clonotype has ten or more counts. The chain carries TRBV20-1 and TRBJ2-7; 11 bases line up with TRBD2. The V gene's germline CDR1 is DFQATT and CDR2 SNEGSKA (reference sequence). Unmatched junction bases numbered 3, after V lost 5 bases and J lost 0 bases. CDR3 length equals 14 residues. CDR3 DNA sequence: TGCAGTGCTGCTAGCGGGAGGTTCTCCTACGAGCAGTACTTC. Its protein product is CSAASGRFSYEQYF.

This clonotype has at least ten counts. The rearrangement joins TRBV12-5 to TRBJ2-7; 7 bases are shared with TRBD2. CDR3 length equals 10 residues. Germline CDR1 and CDR2: LGHNT and FRNRAP. The J segment lost 4 bases and the V segment lost 9 bases, leaving 0 bases of the junction unmatched. CDR3 protein: CASGGYEQYF. CDR3 nucleotides: TGTGCTAGCGGGGGGTACGAGCAGTACTTC.

This chain connects TRBV20-1 to TRBJ2-6, with 12 nucleotides matching TRBD1. CDR3 size: 19 residues. Germline assignment: CDR1 DFQATT and CDR2 SNEGSKA (reference sequence). After removal of 6 bases from V and 3 bases from J, the junction contained 15 bases not matched to a gene. The CDR3 protein is CSATPPPGQGAYGANVLTF. CDR3 in DNA: TGCAGTGCCACCCCCCCGCCGGGACAGGGGGCGTATGGGGCCAACGTCCTGACTTTC.

This clonotype appeared many times. This chain connects TRBV6-6 to TRBJ2-7; the D is unclear. Germline V gene data show CDR1 as MNHNY and CDR2 as SVGAGI (reference sequence). Deletions cut 6 bases from V and 5 bases from J, with 14 bases between. The CDR3 has 13 residues. The CDR3 DNA reads TGTGCCAGCAGCCGCAGGTTATCAGACGAGCAGTACTTC. It translates to CASSRRLSDEQYF.

This clonotype appeared many times. The J gene is TRBJ1-1, the V gene TRBV28; D gene uncertain. Germline CDR1 reads MDHEN; CDR2 reads SYDVKM. V was pared by 7 bases and J by 9 bases, with 12 bases between. The CDR3 length is 11 residues. The CDR3 DNA sequence: TGTGCCAGCACGTATAGGCAGAAAGCTTTCTTT. Its translation is CASTYRQKAFF.

This clonotype was recorded at least ten times. V usage is TRBV11-3 and J usage is TRBJ2-1; 8 bases are shared with TRBD2. The CDR3 loop spans 16 amino acids. Unmatched junction bases numbered 8, after V lost 4 bases and J lost 3 bases. Germline CDR1 SGHNT, CDR2 YENEEA. The CDR3 protein is CASSSRGLGSYNEQFF. CDR3 sequence (DNA): TGTGCCAGCAGCTCCAGGGGACTAGGTAGCTACAATGAGCAGTTCTTC.

Ten or more counts support this clonotype. This chain connects TRBV5-1 to TRBJ2-1, with D hard to call. Per germline, CDR1 SGHRS and CDR2 YFSETQ. The CDR3 length is 13 residues. The germline V and J ends were trimmed by 0 bases and 8 bases, with 9 bases remaining between them. Here the CDR3 DNA reads TGCGCCAGCAGCTTGGACTCTAGGTATGAGCAGTTCTTC. Amino acids: CASSLDSRYEQFF.

This clonotype was observed at least ten times. The chain links TRBV6-6 to TRBJ2-1; 7 nucleotides agree with TRBD1. The length of the CDR3 is 14 residues. Per the germline V gene, CDR1 is MNHNY and CDR2 is SVGAGI (reference sequence). The V and J ends lost 2 bases and 5 bases, in that order; junction bases with no gene match: 3. The CDR3 is CASSYQGTDNEQFF. CDR3 in DNA: TGTGCCAGCAGTTACCAGGGGACAGACAATGAGCAGTTCTTC.

In this sample, this clonotype turned up many times. The V call is TRBV4-3, the J call TRBJ2-5, with 8 nucleotides matching TRBD2. With V trimmed by 4 bases and J by 5 bases, 9 bases remained unmatched. Germline-derived CDR1 and CDR2 are LGHNA and YSLEER. The CDR3 is made up of 15 amino acids. The CDR3, as DNA: TGCGCCAGCAGCCCAAACCGGGGGGGTTGGGAGACCCAGTACTTC. This translates into CASSPNRGGWETQYF.

This clonotype was seen ten or more times. The chain links TRBV20-1 to TRBJ2-7; 8 nucleotides align to TRBD2. The germline CDR1 and CDR2 sequences are DFQATT and SNEGSKA (reference sequence). V lost 6 bases to trimming and J lost 3 bases; unmatched junction nucleotides: 7. This CDR3 comprises 13 residues. The CDR3 loop reads CSAPAGARYEQYF. CDR3 nucleotide sequence: TGCAGTGCCCCAGCGGGGGCGCGCTACGAGCAGTACTTC.